The 27 T cell receptor beta chains given below trace back to one sample, sequenced in a study of blood T cell repertoires in COVID-19. The repertoire was sequenced with immunoSEQ multiplex PCR; TCRdb's copy has only in-frame clones and lacks some. The data hold about 190,000 clones, with around 80% observed a single time. Input material: peripheral blood. The receptor set was obtained from a woman of 80 years or more with active or convalescent COVID-19.

As concerns this clone: Other DNA sequences in the same sample also yield this CDR3. This rearrangement joins TRBV27 to TRBJ2-7; tentative D call: TRBD2 (5 bases). Trimming shortened V by 0 bases and J by 5 bases, and 11 bases separated the two germline ends. CDR1 is MNHEY, CDR2 SMNVEV, per germline (reference sequence). The CDR3 is made up of 14 amino acids. The CDR3 sequence is CASSLSASSHEQYF. CDR3 bases: TGTGCCAGCAGTTTATCTGCTAGCAGCCACGAGCAGTACTTC.

The chain couples TRBV6-5 to TRBJ1-1; a weak D match, TRBD1 (5 bases). The germline V gene encodes CDR1 MNHEY and CDR2 SVGAGI. Trimming took off 5 bases at V and 0 bases at J, with 13 bases between the two ends. This CDR3 region has 15 residues. CDR3 sequence: CASSPKPRVNTEAFF. DNA for the CDR3: TGTGCCAGCAGTCCTAAACCCAGGGTGAACACTGAAGCTTTCTTT.

This clone was observed a single time. J is TRBJ2-3 and V is TRBV7-2; the match to TRBD1 covers 9 bases. The CDR3 spans 14 residues. V gave up 5 bases and J gave up 4 bases; unmatched junction bases: 4. Looked up from germline, CDR1 is SGHTA and CDR2 is FQGNSA. This CDR3 is CASSPGQGPDTQYF. Written as DNA, the CDR3 is TGTGCCAGCAGCCCGGGACAGGGACCAGATACGCAGTATTTT.

The V call is TRBV30, the J call TRBJ2-7; D ambiguous. V was trimmed by 3 bases and J by 6 bases, leaving 9 bases between them. CDR1 is GTSNPN, CDR2 SVGIG, per germline (reference sequence). The CDR3 loop spans 11 amino acids. For the CDR3, the DNA is TGTGCCTGGAGCGTGCTAGTCGAGCAGTACTTC. Its translation: CAWSVLVEQYF. Complete variable domain (other parts from reference TRBV30 and TRBJ2-7): SQTIHQWPATLVQPVGSPLSLECTVEGTSNPNLYWYRQAAGRGLQLLFYSVGIGQISSEVPQNLSASRPQDRQFILSSKKLLLSDSGFYLCAWSVLVEQYFGPGTRLTVT.

The chain links TRBV19 to TRBJ2-7; D perhaps matches TRBD1 (6 bases). Germline V CDR1 and CDR2: LNHDA, SQIVND (reference sequence). The CDR3 extends over 14 amino acids. Trimming removed 9 bases at V and 5 bases at J, with 20 bases between. The DNA of the CDR3 is TGTGCCAGCCGCCCGACCGGGACACCCCACGAGCAGTACTTC. As protein: CASRPTGTPHEQYF.

This clone was seen only a few times. This chain links TRBV9 with TRBJ1-5; D perhaps matches TRBD1 (6 bases). Deletions cut 5 bases from V and 4 bases from J, with 16 bases between. The CDR3 totals 15 residues. The V gene's germline CDR1 is SGDLS and CDR2 YYNGEE. The CDR3 sequence is CASREDGQRNQPQHF. In DNA, the CDR3 is TGTGCCAGCAGGGAAGACGGACAGCGTAATCAGCCCCAGCATTTT.

This clone was counted once. This chain links TRBV11-1 with TRBJ1-1; D call uncertain. Looked up from germline, CDR1 is SGHAT and CDR2 is FQDESV (reference sequence). With 4 bases removed from V and 5 bases from J, the gap between germline ends came to 5 bases. The CDR3 covers 11 residues. CDR3 in amino acids: CASSSQTEAFF. DNA of the CDR3: TGTGCCAGCAGCTCCCAAACTGAAGCTTTCTTT.

In this sample, this clone turned up a few times. The chain recombines TRBV19 with TRBJ1-4; the D gene is possibly TRBD1 (5 bases). Per germline, CDR1 LNHDA and CDR2 SQIVND (reference sequence). This CDR3 has 15 residues. Trimming stripped 4 bases from V and 0 bases from J, with 9 bases between. The CDR3 nucleotides are TGTGCCAGTAGTACGACAGCTACAACTAATGAAAAACTGTTTTTT. This gives the protein CASSTTATTNEKLFF.

The chain uses TRBV5-1 and TRBJ1-4; D might be TRBD1 (6 bases). The germline V gene has CDR1 SGHRS and CDR2 YFSETQ. V gave up 4 bases and J gave up 8 bases, with 24 bases separating them. CDR3 length: 17 amino acids. The CDR3: CASSKGNAGAREEKLFF. The CDR3 region has the DNA TGCGCCAGCAGCAAAGGGAATGCGGGGGCTAGGGAGGAAAAACTGTTTTTT.

This clone occurred once. The genes are TRBV5-1 and TRBJ1-1; D remains unclear. Per germline, CDR1 SGHRS and CDR2 YFSETQ. This CDR3 has 16 amino acids. Trimming removed 2 bases at V and 5 bases at J, with 19 bases between. CDR3 loop: CASSLVPGRLETEAFF. The DNA of the CDR3 is TGCGCCAGCAGCTTAGTCCCGGGAAGGTTAGAAACTGAAGCTTTCTTT.

This clone was seen more than once but under ten times. The chain is built from TRBV5-4 and TRBJ1-3, with 10 bases identical to TRBD1. Germline V gene data show CDR1 as SGHNT and CDR2 as YYREEE (reference sequence). This CDR3 has 17 amino acids. The J segment lost 2 bases and the V segment lost 2 bases, leaving 7 bases of the junction unmatched. The CDR3, as DNA: TGTGCCAGCAGCTTCCCGGGACAGGGGATGACTGGAAACACCATATATTTT. It yields the protein CASSFPGQGMTGNTIYF.

The rearrangement joins TRBV7-2 to TRBJ2-6, with 8 bases aligning to TRBD1. There are 15 residues in the CDR3. The ends lost 5 bases at V and 5 bases at J; junction bases unmatched: 5. Germline values: CDR1 SGHTA, CDR2 FQGNSA. CDR3 region: CASSMDRARANVLTF. The CDR3 DNA is TGTGCCAGCAGCATGGACAGGGCTAGGGCCAACGTCCTGACTTTC.

This chain uses TRBV19 with TRBJ2-5; D is perhaps TRBD2 (6 bases). CDR1 is LNHDA and CDR2 is SQIVND in the germline V gene (reference sequence). V was cut by 3 bases and J by 5 bases, with 19 bases left in between. The CDR3 extends over 16 amino acids. Here the CDR3 DNA reads TGTGCCAGTAGTATGTCTGCAGGGTACCGGGGGGAGACCCAGTACTTC. It translates to CASSMSAGYRGETQYF.

The chain combines TRBV5-7 with TRBJ2-3, with D perhaps matching TRBD2 (6 bases). TRBV5-7 is reported as an ORF; its role is uncertain. Trimming shortened V by 2 bases and J by 5 bases, and 24 bases separated the two germline ends. The CDR3 has 18 amino acids. The chain's CDR3 is CASSFTTLSRGERDTQYF. The DNA for the CDR3 is TGTGCCAGCAGCTTTACCACACTGTCTCGCGGGGAGCGAGATACGCAGTATTTT.

The chain's CDR3 is CASRGQGDNQPQHF. The CDR3 DNA sequence: TGTGCCAGCAGAGGACAGGGTGACAATCAGCCCCAGCATTTT. This chain uses TRBV6-5 with TRBJ1-5; 8 bases are shared with TRBD1. The CDR3 has 14 amino acids. Germline lookup yields CDR1 MNHEY and CDR2 SVGAGI. The V and J ends lost 6 bases and 3 bases, in that order; junction bases with no gene match: 4.

The gene calls are TRBV28 and TRBJ1-3, with D possibly TRBD1 on 6 matching bases. This CDR3 is built from 14 residues. Trimming removed 6 bases at V and 0 bases at J, with 9 bases between. Germline CDR1 and CDR2: MDHEN and SYDVKM. The CDR3 DNA reads as TGTGCCAGCAGGACAGGCAGCTCTGGAAACACCATATATTTT. Translation gives CASRTGSSGNTIYF. Together with reference TRBV28 and TRBJ1-3, the CDR3 gives the full variable domain: DVKVTQSSRYLVKRTGEKVFLECVQDMDHENMFWYRQDPGLGLRLIYFSYDVKMKEKGDIPEGYSVSREKKERFSLILESASTNQTSMYLCASRTGSSGNTIYFGEGSWLTVV.

This chain connects TRBV10-1 to TRBJ2-7; D is undetermined. Germline-derived CDR1 and CDR2 are WNHNN and SYGVQD (reference sequence). The CDR3 is made up of 13 amino acids. V lost 6 bases and J lost 6, with 15 bases in between. The CDR3 spells CASRTRSPGEQYF. In nucleotides, the CDR3 is TGCGCCAGCAGAACCAGATCCCCGGGCGAGCAGTACTTC.

The rearrangement uses TRBV4-2 and TRBJ2-6, with 7 bases lining up with TRBD2. The CDR3 consists of 16 residues. J was trimmed by 0 bases and V by 3 bases; bases with no gene match: 2. The germline CDR1 and CDR2 sequences are LGHNA and YNFKEQ. The CDR3 spells CASSQRGNSGANVLTF. The CDR3 DNA is TGTGCCAGCAGCCAGCGGGGGAACTCTGGGGCCAACGTCCTGACTTTC.

The gene calls are TRBV3-1 (or the pseudogene TRBV3-2) and TRBJ1-2, with D perhaps matching TRBD1 (6 bases). CDR1 and CDR2 (germline): LGHDT, YNNKEL (reference sequence). The CDR3 length is 17 residues. The germline V and J ends were trimmed by 2 bases and 5 bases, with 21 bases remaining between them. This chain's CDR3 is CASSQPPGAPLWYGYTF. The CDR3 DNA reads as TGTGCCAGCAGCCAACCCCCAGGGGCCCCCCTTTGGTATGGCTACACCTTC.

The CDR3 region is CASSFGQRNGYTF. The CDR3 DNA reads as TGTGCCAGCAGTTTCGGACAGAGGAATGGCTACACCTTC. The gene calls are TRBV28 and TRBJ1-2; TRBD1 is a possible D gene (6 bases). V was cut by 3 bases and J by 6 bases, with 11 bases left in between. CDR1 and CDR2 from the germline V gene are MDHEN and SYDVKM. The CDR3 consists of 13 residues.

The V gene is TRBV9, the J gene TRBJ2-1; tentative D call: TRBD1 (5 bases). Deletions cut 3 bases from V and 2 bases from J, with 12 bases between. Germline CDR1 is SGDLS and CDR2 is YYNGEE. CDR3 size: 15 residues. The CDR3 nucleotides are TGTGCCAGCAGCGCAGCAGGGTGGGCCTACAATGAGCAGTTCTTC. Its protein product is CASSAAGWAYNEQFF.

CDR3 DNA sequence: TGCGCCAGCAGCCAAAACAGGGGGCTGGGGACAGATACGCAGTATTTT. Residues: CASSQNRGLGTDTQYF. The chain couples TRBV4-3 to TRBJ2-3; 9 bases are shared with TRBD1. Germline V gene lookup returns CDR1 LGHNA and CDR2 YSLEER. The CDR3 extends over 16 amino acids. J gave up 3 bases and V 2 bases, and 6 bases lay outside the gene matches.

This clone has only a few counts. The V gene is TRBV28, the J gene TRBJ2-5, with D possibly TRBD2 on 5 matching bases. The V and J ends lost 1 base and 5 bases respectively, with 11 bases between them. From germline, CDR1 is MDHEN and CDR2 SYDVKM. The CDR3 contains 14 residues. CDR3 DNA sequence: TGTGCCAGCAGTTTATCCGGGGTGGGGGAGACCCAGTACTTC. It encodes CASSLSGVGETQYF.

The V and J genes are TRBV7-6 and TRBJ2-2, with a possible D match to TRBD1 (5 bases). Germline-derived CDR1 and CDR2 are SGHVS and FNYEAQ. There are 15 residues in the CDR3. The ends were cut back, 2 bases at V and 2 bases at J, with 9 bases in the middle. The chain's CDR3 is CASSLRQGNTGELFF. The CDR3 region has the DNA TGTGCCAGCAGCTTAAGGCAGGGCAACACCGGGGAGCTGTTTTTT. The full variable domain, in which reference TRBV7-6 and TRBJ2-2 provide the parts outside the CDR3, is GAGVSQSPRYKVTKRGQDVALRCDPISGHVSLYWYRQALGQGPEFLTYFNYEAQQDKSGLPNDRFSAERPEGSISTLTIQRTEQRDSAMYRCASSLRQGNTGELFFGEGSRLTVL.

The V gene is TRBV20-1, the J gene TRBJ1-2; 8 nucleotides match TRBD1. With 6 bases clipped from V and 7 bases from J, the junction kept 4 bases outside the gene matches. The length of the CDR3 is 11 residues. From germline, CDR1 is DFQATT and CDR2 SNEGSKA (reference sequence). CDR3 sequence: CSARTGPGYTF. Written as DNA, the CDR3 is TGCAGTGCGAGGACAGGGCCTGGCTACACCTTC.

The chain links TRBV7-2 to TRBJ2-3, with TRBD2 matching over 7 bases. Germline V gene sequence: CDR1 SGHTA, CDR2 FQGNSA. This CDR3 is built from 14 residues. J lost 4 bases, V lost 0 bases, and 1 base had no gene match. The CDR3, as DNA: TGTGCCAGCAGCTTAGCGGGGGGGGCAGATACGCAGTATTTT. Translating it yields CASSLAGGADTQYF.

This clone was found a few times. This chain connects TRBV6-6 to TRBJ2-7; 9 nucleotides agree with TRBD2. Per the germline V gene, CDR1 is MNHNY and CDR2 is SVGAGI (reference sequence). Trimming at V came to 8 bases and at J to 2 bases, leaving 7 bases not matched to a gene. This CDR3 comprises 14 residues. The CDR3: CASLSGGGAYEQYF. In DNA form, the CDR3 reads TGTGCCAGCCTTTCGGGCGGGGGGGCCTACGAGCAGTACTTC.